The present T cell receptor beta chain was sequenced within a study of blood T cells in healthy people across ages. Per the germline V gene, CDR1 is SGHVS and CDR2 is FQNEAQ. The CDR3 consists of 12 residues. Trimming pared 5 bases from V and 10 bases from J, leaving 12 bases between. This clonotype was detected a few times. A sample-barcoded 5' primer and a J-beta primer mix were used in a second PCR of roughly 7 to 11 cycles. TCRdb re-called the 5' RACE reads through MiXCR, storing one row per CDR3 protein. The top ten hold 4% of the sample, which has about 1.5 million distinct CDR3 sequences, about 42% seen once.

Sample: blood. The chain combines TRBV7-8 with TRBJ2-1, with D unresolved. The sequence came from a woman aged 18 to 35 in good health. DNA of the CDR3: TGTGCCAGCAGCACGCGAGAGTACGAGCAGTTCTTC. It codes for CASSTREYEQFF. The complete variable domain, with remaining parts taken from reference TRBV7-8 and TRBJ2-1, reads GAGVSQSPRYKVAKRGQDVALRCDPISGHVSLFWYQQALGQGPEFLTYFQNEAQLDKSGLPSDRFFAERPEGSVSTLKIQRTQQEDSAVYLCASSTREYEQFFGPGTRLTVL.